The sequence of this T cell receptor (beta chain) was determined in a study of blood T cell repertoires in COVID-19. Germline V gene data show CDR1 as SGDLS and CDR2 as YYNGEE. Trimming left V 2 bases short and J 2 bases short, with 10 bases between. This CDR3 is built from 14 residues. This clone was seen just once. Using immunoSEQ multiplex PCR, the repertoire was profiled, and TCRdb retains in-frame clones only, with some absent. The sample includes approximately 360,000 clones, about 90% of them seen just once. This rearrangement joins TRBV9 to TRBJ1-1, with a tentative D call TRBD1 (6 bases). The source is a man aged 40-50 years in a cohort exposed to, infected with or recovered from COVID-19 (not recorded which). Sequences were obtained from PBMCs or T cells enriched from blood (not recorded which). The CDR3, as DNA: TGTGCCAGCAGCGTGAAGGGGGACAACACTGAAGCTTTCTTT. As protein: CASSVKGDNTEAFF.